These T cell receptor beta chains were read from a single sample in a study of blood T cell repertoires in COVID-19. TCRdb's table, derived via immunoSEQ multiplex PCR, lists solely in-frame clones and lacks some. The sample holds nearly 70,000 clones, 91% seen once. The source material was peripheral blood. The receptors here all came from a man aged 40-49 years with COVID-19, enrolled during active disease. Both conserved end residues are part of each CDR3. A D gene is named only where the DNA matches it firmly. Part of the rows lack a size; the others show once, few, many or a class for expanded clones.

cdr3_length: 16
clone_size: NA
d_call: TRBD2
j_call: TRBJ2-5
v_call: TRBV3-1/TRBV3-2
cdr3_aa: CASSQAPLAGAETQYF
cdr3_nt: TGTGCCAGCAGCCAAGCCCCGCTAGCGGGGGCCGAGACCCAGTACTTC

cdr3_length: 15
clone_size: NA
d_call: NA
j_call: TRBJ1-1
v_call: TRBV3-1/TRBV3-2
cdr3_aa: CASSQGGGVGTEAFF
cdr3_nt: TGTGCCAGCAGCCAAGGAGGGGGTGTTGGGACTGAAGCTTTCTTT

cdr3_length: 14
clone_size: NA
d_call: NA
j_call: TRBJ1-1
v_call: TRBV28
cdr3_aa: CASSLGGYNTEAFF
cdr3_nt: TGTGCCAGCAGTTTGGGGGGGTATAACACTGAAGCTTTCTTT

cdr3_length: 15
clone_size: NA
d_call: NA
j_call: TRBJ1-1
v_call: TRBV6-5
cdr3_aa: CASWGGGAGTTEAFF
cdr3_nt: TGTGCCAGCTGGGGGGGAGGGGCCGGGACCACTGAAGCTTTCTTT

cdr3_length: 15
clone_size: NA
d_call: TRBD1
j_call: TRBJ1-5
v_call: TRBV5-4
cdr3_aa: CASSAGTGYHQPQHF
cdr3_nt: TGTGCCAGCAGCGCAGGGACAGGGTACCATCAGCCCCAGCATTTT

cdr3_length: 15
clone_size: few
d_call: TRBD1
j_call: TRBJ2-1
v_call: TRBV10-1
cdr3_aa: CASSEEGANYNEQFF
cdr3_nt: TGCGCCAGCAGTGAGGAGGGGGCAAATTACAATGAGCAGTTCTTC

cdr3_length: 15
clone_size: NA
d_call: TRBD2
j_call: TRBJ2-1
v_call: TRBV9
cdr3_aa: CASSIGLAGPNEQFF
cdr3_nt: TGTGCCAGCAGCATTGGACTAGCGGGGCCTAATGAGCAGTTCTTC

cdr3_length: 15
clone_size: NA
d_call: TRBD2
j_call: TRBJ2-7
v_call: TRBV3-1/TRBV3-2
cdr3_aa: CASSPGLAGSYEQYF
cdr3_nt: TGTGCCAGCAGCCCTGGACTAGCGGGGTCCTACGAGCAGTACTTC

cdr3_length: 13
clone_size: NA
d_call: NA
j_call: TRBJ1-5
v_call: TRBV12-3/TRBV12-4
cdr3_aa: CASSLGELQPQHF
cdr3_nt: TGTGCCAGCAGTTTAGGCGAGTTGCAGCCCCAGCATTTT

cdr3_length: 17
clone_size: NA
d_call: TRBD2
j_call: TRBJ2-1
v_call: TRBV4-1
cdr3_aa: CASSQPSGGALYNEQFF
cdr3_nt: TGCGCCAGCAGCCAACCTAGCGGGGGGGCGCTTTACAATGAGCAGTTCTTC

cdr3_length: 12
clone_size: NA
d_call: NA
j_call: TRBJ1-2
v_call: TRBV12-3/TRBV12-4
cdr3_aa: CASSFQSYGYTF
cdr3_nt: TGTGCCAGCAGTTTCCAATCCTATGGCTACACCTTC

cdr3_length: 14
clone_size: NA
d_call: NA
j_call: TRBJ2-7
v_call: TRBV5-1
cdr3_aa: CASSPEGQGNEQYF
cdr3_nt: TGCGCCAGCAGCCCCGAAGGGCAGGGTAACGAGCAGTACTTC

cdr3_length: 15
clone_size: NA
d_call: NA
j_call: TRBJ1-5
v_call: TRBV6-5
cdr3_aa: CASRQSWTAGQPQHF
cdr3_nt: TGTGCCAGCAGGCAGTCCTGGACAGCCGGTCAGCCCCAGCATTTT

cdr3_length: 14
clone_size: NA
d_call: NA
j_call: TRBJ1-2
v_call: TRBV15
cdr3_aa: CATSRGLAGDGYTF
cdr3_nt: TGTGCCACCAGCAGAGGATTGGCGGGGGATGGCTACACCTTC

cdr3_length: 14
clone_size: NA
d_call: TRBD1
j_call: TRBJ1-6
v_call: TRBV7-2
cdr3_aa: CASRPGTGHSPLHF
cdr3_nt: TGTGCCAGCAGGCCCGGGACAGGACATTCACCCCTCCACTTT

cdr3_length: 15
clone_size: NA
d_call: NA
j_call: TRBJ1-3
v_call: TRBV4-1
cdr3_aa: CASSQLYRLGNTIYF
cdr3_nt: TGCGCCAGCAGCCAGCTCTACCGCCTGGGAAACACCATATATTTT

cdr3_length: 15
clone_size: NA
d_call: NA
j_call: TRBJ1-1
v_call: TRBV28
cdr3_aa: CASSFGGTADTEAFF
cdr3_nt: TGTGCCAGCAGTTTTGGTGGGACTGCGGACACTGAAGCTTTCTTT

cdr3_length: 15
clone_size: NA
d_call: NA
j_call: TRBJ2-3
v_call: TRBV6-5
cdr3_aa: CASSRGSSGTDTQYF
cdr3_nt: TGTGCCAGCAGTAGGGGGTCAAGTGGCACAGATACGCAGTATTTT

cdr3_length: 14
clone_size: NA
d_call: TRBD2
j_call: TRBJ2-7
v_call: TRBV11-3
cdr3_aa: CASSRAGGAYEQYF
cdr3_nt: TGTGCCAGCAGTCGAGCGGGGGGAGCCTACGAGCAGTACTTC

cdr3_length: 16
clone_size: NA
d_call: NA
j_call: TRBJ2-1
v_call: TRBV5-1
cdr3_aa: CASSLKRGGTYNEQFF
cdr3_nt: TGCGCCAGCAGCTTGAAGAGGGGGGGAACGTACAATGAGCAGTTCTTC

cdr3_length: 14
clone_size: NA
d_call: TRBD1
j_call: TRBJ1-1
v_call: TRBV10-3
cdr3_aa: CAISGKNRDSEAFF
cdr3_nt: TGTGCCATCAGTGGGAAGAACCGGGACAGTGAAGCTTTCTTT

cdr3_length: 12
clone_size: NA
d_call: NA
j_call: TRBJ1-5
v_call: TRBV7-8
cdr3_aa: CASSFGDQPQHF
cdr3_nt: TGTGCCAGCAGCTTCGGGGATCAGCCCCAGCATTTT

cdr3_length: 13
clone_size: NA
d_call: NA
j_call: TRBJ1-1
v_call: TRBV10-3
cdr3_aa: CAISEQQAGEAFF
cdr3_nt: TGTGCCATCAGTGAGCAACAGGCCGGAGAAGCTTTCTTT

cdr3_length: 14
clone_size: NA
d_call: NA
j_call: TRBJ1-1
v_call: TRBV10-2
cdr3_aa: CASRSGLGATEAFF
cdr3_nt: TGCGCCAGCCGATCTGGGTTAGGGGCCACTGAAGCTTTCTTT

cdr3_length: 14
clone_size: NA
d_call: NA
j_call: TRBJ1-4
v_call: TRBV6-6
cdr3_aa: CASSYEEGWEKLFF
cdr3_nt: TGTGCCAGCAGTTACGAGGAGGGATGGGAAAAACTGTTTTTT

cdr3_length: 14
clone_size: NA
d_call: NA
j_call: TRBJ1-5
v_call: TRBV7-2
cdr3_aa: CASSTDTSNQPQHF
cdr3_nt: TGTGCCAGCAGCACCGACACAAGCAATCAGCCCCAGCATTTT

cdr3_length: 10
clone_size: NA
d_call: NA
j_call: TRBJ2-5
v_call: TRBV27
cdr3_aa: CASNPRAQYF
cdr3_nt: TGTGCCAGCAACCCCCGGGCCCAGTACTTC

cdr3_length: 14
clone_size: NA
d_call: NA
j_call: TRBJ1-6
v_call: TRBV30
cdr3_aa: CAWSGATGYSPLHF
cdr3_nt: TGTGCCTGGAGTGGGGCGACAGGTTATTCACCCCTCCACTTT

cdr3_length: 15
clone_size: NA
d_call: TRBD1
j_call: TRBJ2-7
v_call: TRBV5-1
cdr3_aa: CASSFGQDSAYEQYF
cdr3_nt: TGCGCCAGCAGCTTCGGACAGGACTCAGCCTACGAGCAGTACTTC

cdr3_length: 14
clone_size: few
d_call: NA
j_call: TRBJ2-5
v_call: TRBV30
cdr3_aa: CAWKVGTGRETQYF
cdr3_nt: TGTGCCTGGAAAGTGGGCACAGGTCGAGAGACCCAGTACTTC

cdr3_length: 15
clone_size: NA
d_call: NA
j_call: TRBJ1-2
v_call: TRBV4-2
cdr3_aa: CASSPDRQANYGYTF
cdr3_nt: TGTGCCAGCAGCCCTGACAGGCAAGCTAACTATGGCTACACCTTC

cdr3_length: 14
clone_size: NA
d_call: NA
j_call: TRBJ1-2
v_call: TRBV3-1/TRBV3-2
cdr3_aa: CASSQGWQGYGYTF
cdr3_nt: TGTGCCAGCAGCCAAGGGTGGCAGGGCTATGGCTACACCTTC

cdr3_length: 14
clone_size: NA
d_call: TRBD1
j_call: TRBJ1-2
v_call: TRBV5-1
cdr3_aa: CASSETGAVYGYTF
cdr3_nt: TGCGCCAGCAGCGAGACAGGGGCCGTCTATGGCTACACCTTC

cdr3_length: 13
clone_size: NA
d_call: NA
j_call: TRBJ2-3
v_call: TRBV6-5
cdr3_aa: CASNSGAGNTQYF
cdr3_nt: TGTGCCAGCAACTCGGGAGCAGGAAATACGCAGTATTTT

cdr3_length: 15
clone_size: NA
d_call: TRBD2
j_call: TRBJ2-7
v_call: TRBV6-2/TRBV6-3
cdr3_aa: CASSPLAVITYEQYF
cdr3_nt: TGTGCCAGCAGCCCACTAGCGGTTATTACTTACGAGCAGTACTTC

cdr3_length: 13
clone_size: NA
d_call: NA
j_call: TRBJ2-5
v_call: TRBV6-5
cdr3_aa: CASNREGKETQYF
cdr3_nt: TGTGCCAGCAACAGGGAGGGGAAAGAGACCCAGTACTTC

cdr3_length: 14
clone_size: NA
d_call: NA
j_call: TRBJ2-6
v_call: TRBV19
cdr3_aa: CASSPQIGANVLTF
cdr3_nt: TGTGCCAGTAGTCCCCAAATTGGGGCCAACGTCCTGACTTTC

cdr3_length: 14
clone_size: NA
d_call: NA
j_call: TRBJ1-6
v_call: TRBV6-5
cdr3_aa: CASRRSVEDSPLHF
cdr3_nt: TGTGCCAGCAGGCGTTCTGTTGAGGATTCACCCCTCCACTTT

cdr3_length: 11
clone_size: once
d_call: NA
j_call: TRBJ1-1
v_call: TRBV12-3/TRBV12-4
cdr3_aa: CASSQGRVAFF
cdr3_nt: TGTGCCAGCAGTCAAGGCAGGGTAGCTTTCTTT

cdr3_length: 16
clone_size: NA
d_call: TRBD1
j_call: TRBJ1-4
v_call: TRBV5-1
cdr3_aa: CASSSGPQGVPEKLFF
cdr3_nt: TGCGCCAGCAGCTCCGGACCCCAGGGGGTTCCTGAAAAACTGTTTTTT

cdr3_length: 14
clone_size: once
d_call: NA
j_call: TRBJ1-5
v_call: TRBV30
cdr3_aa: CAWSPTGGYQPQHF
cdr3_nt: TGTGCCTGGAGTCCGACAGGAGGTTATCAGCCCCAGCATTTT

cdr3_length: 13
clone_size: NA
d_call: NA
j_call: TRBJ2-3
v_call: TRBV30
cdr3_aa: CAWSRVGTDTQYF
cdr3_nt: TGTGCCTGGAGTCGGGTGGGCACAGATACGCAGTATTTT

cdr3_length: 15
clone_size: NA
d_call: TRBD2
j_call: TRBJ2-5
v_call: TRBV6-5
cdr3_aa: CASSYSGGARETQYF
cdr3_nt: TGTGCCAGCAGTTACAGCGGGGGGGCGAGGGAGACCCAGTACTTC

cdr3_length: 14
clone_size: NA
d_call: NA
j_call: TRBJ2-2
v_call: TRBV9
cdr3_aa: CASSVVQDTGELFF
cdr3_nt: TGTGCCAGCAGCGTAGTACAGGACACCGGGGAGCTGTTTTTT

cdr3_length: 16
clone_size: once
d_call: TRBD1
j_call: TRBJ2-2
v_call: TRBV11-1
cdr3_aa: CASSKSGTGVTGELFF
cdr3_nt: TGTGCCAGCAGCAAGTCCGGGACAGGGGTAACCGGGGAGCTGTTTTTT

cdr3_length: 17
clone_size: few
d_call: NA
j_call: TRBJ2-3
v_call: TRBV10-2
cdr3_aa: CASSESLTGQGTDTQYF
cdr3_nt: TGCGCCAGCAGTGAGTCCCTAACGGGACAAGGCACAGATACGCAGTATTTT